The rows below give T cell receptor beta chains drawn from one sample of a study of T-cell memory formation after mild COVID-19. TCRdb reanalysed the 5' RACE reads using MiXCR and keeps one entry per CDR3 protein. The repertoire consists of 550,000 to 650,000 distinct CDR3 sequences, with approximately 15% occurring once and the leading ten covering about 7.4%. The specimen sequenced was PBMCs or a T cell subset sorted from them (not recorded which). The origin of the receptors is an adult woman who had mild COVID-19 (a few samples of this study predate the infection). Cell type and time point are not known. Each CDR3 is given with its conserved first and last residue. The order of the fields is clone size, V gene, J gene, D gene, CDR3 protein, CDR3 DNA. The D gene is left open where the match is weak. Clone size is shown for a subset of rows, as once, few, many or a class of expanded clone.

size: -; V: TRBV15; J: TRBJ1-5; D: -; CDR3: CATSRGGSNQPQHF; DNA: TGTGCCACCAGCAGGGGAGGGAGCAATCAGCCCCAGCATTTT
size: few; V: TRBV7-2; J: TRBJ1-1; D: -; CDR3: CASSRFQGGTEAFF; DNA: TGTGCCAGCAGCCGATTCCAAGGAGGGACTGAAGCTTTCTTT
size: few; V: TRBV12-5; J: TRBJ2-2; D: -; CDR3: CASGLGPGPSTGELFF; DNA: TGTGCTAGTGGTTTAGGGCCAGGGCCGAGCACCGGGGAGCTGTTTTTT
size: many; V: TRBV20-1; J: TRBJ2-3; D: TRBD1; CDR3: CSAPRGDTQYF; DNA: TGCAGTGCTCCCAGGGGGGATACGCAGTATTTT
size: -; V: TRBV6-6; J: TRBJ2-1; D: TRBD1; CDR3: CASRDRGYEQFF; DNA: TGTGCCAGCCGGGACAGGGGTTATGAGCAGTTCTTC
size: -; V: TRBV5-1; J: TRBJ1-2; D: TRBD1; CDR3: CASSLAGQGTYGYTF; DNA: TGCGCCAGCAGCTTGGCGGGACAGGGTACCTATGGCTACACCTTC
size: many; V: TRBV6-2/TRBV6-3; J: TRBJ2-3; D: -; CDR3: CASSYSIPQTDTQYF; DNA: TGTGCCAGCAGTTACTCGATCCCACAAACAGATACGCAGTATTTT
size: -; V: TRBV24-1; J: TRBJ2-7; D: -; CDR3: CATSDLAGSYEQYF; DNA: TGTGCCACCAGTGATTTGGCCGGTTCCTACGAGCAGTACTTC
size: few; V: TRBV4-2; J: TRBJ2-7; D: TRBD1; CDR3: CASSQAGTVSSEQYF; DNA: TGTGCCAGCAGCCAAGCCGGGACAGTTTCATCCGAGCAGTACTTC
size: -; V: TRBV6-1; J: TRBJ1-1; D: TRBD1; CDR3: CASFNRRTGEDTEAFF; DNA: TGTGCCAGCTTTAATAGGAGGACAGGGGAGGACACTGAAGCTTTCTTT
size: few; V: TRBV27; J: TRBJ2-5; D: -; CDR3: CASSISAGTSQETQYF; DNA: TGTGCCAGCAGTATCAGCGCCGGGACCAGCCAAGAGACCCAGTACTTC
size: once; V: TRBV5-6; J: TRBJ2-7; D: -; CDR3: CASSLGQLSPYEQYF; DNA: TGTGCCAGCAGCTTGGGGCAACTTAGTCCCTACGAGCAGTACTTC
size: -; V: TRBV4-1; J: TRBJ1-4; D: TRBD1; CDR3: CASSARRDRGSNEKLFF; DNA: TGCGCCAGCAGCGCCCGCCGGGACAGGGGATCGAATGAAAAACTGTTTTTT
size: many; V: TRBV12-3/TRBV12-4; J: TRBJ2-7; D: TRBD2; CDR3: CASSLGGEVKVQYF; DNA: TGTGCCAGCAGTTTGGGGGGGGAAGTAAAAGTGCAGTACTTC
size: -; V: TRBV6-2/TRBV6-3; J: TRBJ2-1; D: -; CDR3: CASSYGLTFYNEQFF; DNA: TGTGCCAGCAGTTACGGCCTCACCTTCTACAATGAGCAGTTCTTC
size: few; V: TRBV7-2; J: TRBJ2-7; D: TRBD1; CDR3: CASSYRGRSGNEQYF; DNA: TGTGCCAGCAGCTACAGGGGGCGCAGCGGGAACGAGCAGTACTTC
size: -; V: TRBV7-6; J: TRBJ2-1; D: -; CDR3: CASSLRATGASYNEQFF; DNA: TGTGCCAGCAGCCTGCGTGCGACCGGGGCCTCCTACAATGAGCAGTTCTTC
size: few; V: TRBV11-1; J: TRBJ2-1; D: TRBD2; CDR3: CASSQTSDDEQFF; DNA: TGTGCCAGCAGTCAGACTAGCGATGATGAGCAGTTCTTC
size: -; V: TRBV5-5; J: TRBJ1-2; D: TRBD1; CDR3: CASSFPQTGGEGYTF; DNA: TGTGCCAGCAGCTTTCCTCAAACAGGGGGTGAGGGCTACACCTTC
size: -; V: TRBV18; J: TRBJ2-7; D: -; CDR3: CASSPPPGDEQYF; DNA: TGTGCCAGCTCACCACCTCCGGGGGACGAGCAGTACTTC
size: -; V: TRBV12-3/TRBV12-4; J: TRBJ2-1; D: -; CDR3: CASSFLGSIFDEQFF; DNA: TGTGCCAGCAGTTTCCTCGGGAGTATCTTCGATGAGCAGTTCTTC